The 23 T cell receptor beta chains below come from one sample, sequenced in a study. Treg sorting used a CD4+CD25+CD127-/low gate. One entry per CDR3 protein, called by TCRdb with MiXCR from the 5' RACE reads. Among tens of thousands of distinct CDR3 sequences listed, roughly 28% were seen once. Sequencing input: tumor-infiltrating Tregs sorted from the breast tumor. The source of these receptors is a female donor with breast cancer.

The chain has TRBV5-1 and TRBJ2-7, with D unclear. The V gene lost 4 bases and the J gene lost 0 bases, with 11 bases spanning the gap. The germline gives CDR1 SGHRS, CDR2 YFSETQ. This CDR3 is 14 amino acids long. CDR3 DNA sequence: TGCGCCAGCAGCAACGATCAGAGCTCCTACGAGCAGTACTTC. As protein: CASSNDQSSYEQYF. Variable domain in full (rest from reference TRBV5-1 and TRBJ2-7): KAGVTQTPRYLIKTRGQQVTLSCSPISGHRSVSWYQQTPGQGLQFLFEYFSETQRNKGNFPGRFSGRQFSNSRSEMNVSTLELGDSALYLCASSNDQSSYEQYFGPGTRLTVT.

Regarding this clonotype: The junction departs from germline at one end; a sequencing error may be responsible. This chain joins TRBV7-8 and TRBJ2-5, with D perhaps TRBD1 or TRBD2 (5 bases each). Per germline, CDR1 SGHVS and CDR2 FQNEAQ. This CDR3 is 14 amino acids long. This CDR3 is CTSSAGTNQETQYF. The CDR3 nucleotides read TGTACCAGCAGCGCAGGGACGAATCAAGAGACCCAGTACTTC.

This chain joins TRBV3-1 and TRBJ1-2, with D perhaps TRBD1 (5 bases). Trimming pared 2 bases from V and 6 bases from J, leaving 13 bases between. The CDR3 sequence is 14 residues long. Looked up from germline, CDR1 is LGHDT and CDR2 is YNNKEL (reference sequence). The CDR3 reads CASSQKGRFHGYTF. The CDR3 DNA reads as TGTGCCAGCAGCCAAAAGGGACGATTTCATGGCTACACCTTC.

This clonotype was counted a few times. The CDR3, as DNA: TGTGCCAGCAGCGGCGGACAGGGGGCTGGATACGAGCAGTACTTC. Amino acids: CASSGGQGAGYEQYF. This chain connects TRBV5-4 to TRBJ2-7; TRBD1 matches at 11 bases. Germline CDR1 and CDR2: SGHNT and YYREEE (reference sequence). V shed 4 bases, J shed 4 bases, and the junction held 7 bases outside the gene matches. CDR3 size: 15 residues.

This sequence joins TRBV6-2 or TRBV6-3 and TRBJ2-7; D ambiguous. CDR1 MNHEY and CDR2 SVGEGT come from the germline V gene. Deletions cut 6 bases from V and 3 bases from J, with 15 bases between. The CDR3 totals 14 residues. As DNA, the CDR3 is TGTGCCAGCAGCTCCCCAGAAGTTATCTACGAGCAGTACTTC. Translated, it gives CASSSPEVIYEQYF.

This clonotype was recorded once. A much larger clonotype is one base distant, so this may be a read error. The rearrangement uses TRBV28 and TRBJ2-6, with a weak D call TRBD1 (5 bases). Germline CDR1 reads MDHEN; CDR2 reads SYDVKM. This CDR3 region has 17 residues. The CDR3 here is CATNHRAVSSGANVLSF. In nucleotides, the CDR3 is TGTGCCACCAACCACCGGGCCGTTTCCTCTGGGGCCAACGTCCTGTCTTTC. The whole variable domain, filled in from reference TRBV28 and TRBJ2-6, reads DVKVTQSSRYLVKRTGEKVFLECVQDMDHENMFWYRQDPGLGLRLIYFSYDVKMKEKGDIPEGYSVSREKKERFSLILESASTNQTSMYLCATNHRAVSSGANVLSFGAGSRLTVL.

This chain connects TRBV5-4 to TRBJ1-1, with TRBD1 matching over 10 bases. J gave up 9 bases and V 4 bases, and 3 bases lay outside the gene matches. The CDR3 is made up of 12 amino acids. Germline CDR1 reads SGHNT; CDR2 reads YYREEE (reference sequence). The CDR3 protein is CASSRDRGQAFF. DNA for the CDR3: TGTGCCAGCAGCCGCGACAGGGGGCAAGCTTTCTTT.

The chain has TRBV5-1 and TRBJ1-6, with D possibly being TRBD1 (5 bases). The CDR3 totals 16 residues. Trimming removed 7 bases at V and 10 bases at J, with 24 bases between. In germline, CDR1 is SGHRS, CDR2 YFSETQ. CDR3 in DNA: TGCGCCAGCGGCCCGGTTGGCAGGGTGGTCGACTCACCCCTCCACTTT. It encodes CASGPVGRVVDSPLHF.

In this sample, this clonotype turned up a few times. This chain uses TRBV29-1 with TRBJ1-1; D remains unclear. This CDR3 has 12 residues. The germline V gene has CDR1 SQVTM and CDR2 ANQGSEA. With 5 bases removed from V and 4 bases from J, the gap between germline ends came to 11 bases. In DNA, the CDR3 is TGCAGCGTTTTACGCGGGCCCACTGAAGCTTTCTTT. Protein: CSVLRGPTEAFF. The full variable domain, its missing parts supplied by reference TRBV29-1 and TRBJ1-1, is SAVISQKPSRDICQRGTSLTIQCQVDSQVTMMFWYRQQPGQSLTLIATANQGSEATYESGFVIDKFPISRPNLTFSTLTVSNMSPEDSSIYLCSVLRGPTEAFFGQGTRLTVV.

This clonotype showed up just a few times. Compared with germline, one end of the junction differs, possibly owing to a read error. This chain connects TRBV6-5 to TRBJ2-7, with a tentative D call TRBD1 (6 bases). The germline CDR1 and CDR2 sequences are MNHEY and SVGAGI. The CDR3 is made up of 11 amino acids. The CDR3 nucleotides are TGTGCCAGCAGACAGGGTTACGCGCAGTACTTC. This gives the protein CASRQGYAQYF.

This clonotype was detected only a few times. J is TRBJ1-2 and V is TRBV20-1; 7 positions match TRBD1. There are 13 residues in the CDR3. Unmatched junction bases numbered 8, after V lost 4 bases and J lost 6 bases. Germline V gene sequence: CDR1 DFQATT, CDR2 SNEGSKA (reference sequence). In DNA form, the CDR3 reads TGCAGTGCTACCCAGGGGGGGATCAATGGCTACACCTTC. Translating it yields CSATQGGINGYTF.

This clonotype has at least ten counts. The rearrangement joins TRBV6-5 to TRBJ1-5; weak D call: TRBD1 (5 bases). The V gene lost 4 bases and the J gene lost 0 bases, with 10 bases spanning the gap. The CDR3 is 15 residues long. Germline V gives CDR1 MNHEY, CDR2 SVGAGI. The CDR3 sequence: CASSFGGSSNQPQHF. CDR3 nucleotide sequence: TGTGCCAGCAGTTTCGGGGGGAGTAGCAATCAGCCCCAGCATTTT.

Many counts were recorded for this clonotype. This chain connects TRBV6-5 to TRBJ1-1; a possible D gene is TRBD1 (5 bases). The CDR3 runs to 14 residues. The germline V gene encodes CDR1 MNHEY and CDR2 SVGAGI. V lost 6 bases and J 0 bases, leaving 11 bases between the germline ends. CDR3 DNA sequence: TGTGCCAGCAGCCAGAGACAGCTGAACACTGAAGCTTTCTTT. Translation gives CASSQRQLNTEAFF.

This clonotype was counted between two and nine times. The rearrangement uses TRBV6-1 and TRBJ2-2, with 7 bases that match TRBD2. Germline-derived CDR1 and CDR2 are MNHNS and SASEGT. V trimming: 7 bases; J trimming: 6 bases; junction bases outside the gene matches: 11. CDR3 length: 15 residues. The CDR3, as DNA: TGTGCCAGCACCCTGGGGGGGGGACTACCCGGGGAGCTGTTTTTT. This codes for CASTLGGGLPGELFF.

This clonotype has just a few counts. The V and J genes are TRBV15 and TRBJ2-3; D is tentatively TRBD1 or TRBD2 (6 bases each). Germline CDR1 LNHNV, CDR2 YYDKDF (reference sequence). The CDR3 runs to 18 residues. V lost 0 bases and J lost 4, with 20 bases in between. The chain's CDR3 is CATSRDLPGAGRADTQYF. CDR3 nucleotide sequence: TGTGCCACCAGCAGAGATCTGCCGGGGGCAGGGAGAGCAGATACGCAGTATTTT.

The chain joins TRBV4-1 to TRBJ2-3, with no clear D. V lost 1 base, J lost 3 bases, and 8 bases lay in between. This CDR3 region has 14 residues. Germline lookup yields CDR1 MGHRA and CDR2 YSYEKL. For the CDR3, the DNA is TGCGCCAGCAGCCAAGGGATAGGGACAGATACGCAGTATTTT. Encoded protein: CASSQGIGTDTQYF.

V gene TRBV7-3 combines with J gene TRBJ2-7, with 7 bases matching TRBD1. The length of the CDR3 is 14 residues. Germline CDR1 and CDR2: SGHTA and FQGTGA. Trimming took 4 bases from V and 0 from J; bases not matched to a gene: 3. CDR3 coding DNA: TGTGCCAGCAGCTCGACAGGGCTCTCCTACGAGCAGTACTTC. This sequence encodes CASSSTGLSYEQYF.

The chain combines TRBV5-1 with TRBJ2-3; either TRBD1 or TRBD2 may fit D (6 bases each). This CDR3 comprises 13 residues. The germline V gene has CDR1 SGHRS and CDR2 YFSETQ. V dropped 6 bases and J dropped 5 bases, with 13 bases sitting between them. The CDR3 DNA sequence: TGCGCCAGCACTCCGGGGGCAAGAGATACGCAGTATTTT. Protein product: CASTPGARDTQYF.

This clonotype was detected a few times. The J gene is TRBJ2-7, the V gene TRBV4-1; unclear D gene. Trimming removed 2 bases at V and 0 bases at J, with 14 bases between. The CDR3 is 16 amino acids. Germline CDR1 reads MGHRA; CDR2 reads YSYEKL. The CDR3 coding sequence is TGCGCCAGCAGCCAATGGTTCCCCGGTAGCTCCTACGAGCAGTACTTC. Amino acid sequence: CASSQWFPGSSYEQYF.

This clonotype was observed at least ten times. V is TRBV6-5 and J is TRBJ1-3, with D unclear. CDR1 and CDR2 from the germline V gene are MNHEY and SVGAGI. The CDR3 length is 17 residues. Trimming shortened V by 0 bases and J by 0 bases, and 12 bases separated the two germline ends. DNA for the CDR3: TGTGCCAGCAGTTACTCGATTTGGGAGCTCTCTGGAAACACCATATATTTT. Amino acid sequence: CASSYSIWELSGNTIYF.

This chain connects TRBV12-3 or TRBV12-4 to TRBJ1-4, with no clear D. The CDR3 covers 14 residues. V was trimmed by 6 bases and J by 4 bases, leaving 12 bases between them. The CDR3 DNA follows: TGTGCCAGCAGCCGACCCGGAATTAATGAAAAACTGTTTTTT. This sequence encodes CASSRPGINEKLFF.

This clonotype was picked up many times. The chain combines TRBV4-2 with TRBJ2-1; possible D gene TRBD2, 6 bases. Trimming removed 4 bases at V and 0 bases at J, with 16 bases between. Germline values: CDR1 LGHNA, CDR2 YNFKEQ. There are 17 residues in the CDR3. The CDR3 protein is CASSPAGGQSSYNEQFF. CDR3 coding DNA: TGTGCCAGCAGCCCAGCTGGAGGGCAGAGCTCCTACAATGAGCAGTTCTTC.

This chain links TRBV11-2 with TRBJ2-2; D is undetermined. Looked up from germline, CDR1 is SGHAT and CDR2 is FQNNGV. CDR3 length: 15 amino acids. The germline V and J ends were trimmed by 3 bases and 0 bases, with 8 bases remaining between them. The CDR3 sequence is CASSLTETNTGELFF. The CDR3 coding sequence is TGTGCCAGCAGCTTGACGGAGACGAACACCGGGGAGCTGTTTTTT.